The entry that follows covers one T cell receptor (beta chain) sequence. Its antigen is not known. The assay was immunoSEQ multiplex PCR, and TCRdb's table has in-frame clones only and misses some. This sample has approximately 110,000 clones, with around 94% found just once. This sample is drawn from a study of graft-versus-host responses after intestinal transplantation. At the level of the study: In this cohort, recipients had multivisceral, liver-intestinal, or isolated intestinal transplants.

Germline V CDR1 and CDR2: LGHNA, YNFKEQ. The CDR3 covers 14 residues. Trimming pared 4 bases from V and 2 bases from J, leaving 6 bases between. The J gene is TRBJ2-6, the V gene TRBV4-2, with D hard to call. The sample was unstimulated CD8+ T cells sorted from spleen or lymph node cells, taken before transplant. The clonotype comes from a human donor who was the organ donor for an intestinal transplant. The DNA of the CDR3 is TGTGCCAGCAGCCCAACTACTGGGGCCAACGTCCTGACTTTC. This sequence encodes CASSPTTGANVLTF.